This paragraph reports one T cell receptor (beta chain). TCRdb's table, derived via immunoSEQ multiplex PCR, lists solely in-frame clones and lacks some. The data contain 15,000 to 20,000 clones, 80% to 90% of them singletons. The data stem from a study of T cells after posttransplantation cyclophosphamide. Trimming pared 0 bases from V and 5 bases from J, leaving 18 bases between. The length of the CDR3 is 16 residues. CDR1 is SQVTM, CDR2 ANQGSEA, per germline. Control samples came 1 year after myeloablative marrow transplants with methotrexate plus calcineurin inhibitor. This specimen consisted of PBMCs, obtained roughly 460 days after allogeneic stem cell transplant with calcineurin inhibitor and methotrexate. The rearrangement links TRBV29-1 to TRBJ2-3, with D possibly being TRBD1 (5 bases). The clonotype comes from a male patient aged 25-45 years who received an allogeneic stem cell transplant from an unrelated donor, was CMV-positive, and had acute and chronic GVHD. Some T cells may be supplied by the graft donor. The CDR3 sequence is CSVEERLPGQGDTQYF. DNA for the CDR3: TGCAGCGTTGAAGAACGGCTCCCCGGGCAGGGAGATACGCAGTATTTT.